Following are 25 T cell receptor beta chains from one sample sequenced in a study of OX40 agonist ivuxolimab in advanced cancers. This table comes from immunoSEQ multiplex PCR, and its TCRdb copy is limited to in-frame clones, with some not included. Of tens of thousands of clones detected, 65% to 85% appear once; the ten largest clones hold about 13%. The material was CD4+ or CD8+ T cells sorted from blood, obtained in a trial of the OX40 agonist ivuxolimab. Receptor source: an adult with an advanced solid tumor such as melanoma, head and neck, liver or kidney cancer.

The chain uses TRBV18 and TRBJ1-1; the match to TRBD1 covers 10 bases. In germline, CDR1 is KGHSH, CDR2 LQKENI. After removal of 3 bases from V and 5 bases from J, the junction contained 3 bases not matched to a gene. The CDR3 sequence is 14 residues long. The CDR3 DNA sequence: TGTGCCAGCTCACCCGGACAGGGGGAAACTGAAGCTTTCTTT. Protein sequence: CASSPGQGETEAFF.

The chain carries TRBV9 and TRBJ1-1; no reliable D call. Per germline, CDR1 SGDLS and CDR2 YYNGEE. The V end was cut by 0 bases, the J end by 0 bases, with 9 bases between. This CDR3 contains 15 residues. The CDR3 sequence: CASSVDPLMNTEAFF. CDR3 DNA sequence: TGTGCCAGCAGCGTAGACCCGCTTATGAACACTGAAGCTTTCTTT.

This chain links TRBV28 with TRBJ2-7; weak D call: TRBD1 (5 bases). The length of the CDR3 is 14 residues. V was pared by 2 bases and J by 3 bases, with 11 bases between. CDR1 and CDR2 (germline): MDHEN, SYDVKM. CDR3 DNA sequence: TGTGCCAGCAGTTTAAACTGGCAGGGCTACGAGCAGTACTTC. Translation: CASSLNWQGYEQYF. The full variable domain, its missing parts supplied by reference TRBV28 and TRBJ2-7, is DVKVTQSSRYLVKRTGEKVFLECVQDMDHENMFWYRQDPGLGLRLIYFSYDVKMKEKGDIPEGYSVSREKKERFSLILESASTNQTSMYLCASSLNWQGYEQYFGPGTRLTVT.

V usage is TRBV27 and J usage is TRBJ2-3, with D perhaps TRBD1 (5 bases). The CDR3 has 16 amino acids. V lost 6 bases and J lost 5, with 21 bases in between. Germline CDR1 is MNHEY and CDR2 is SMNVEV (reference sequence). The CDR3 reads CASSPTGQGDKDTQYF. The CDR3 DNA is TGTGCCAGCAGCCCCACCGGCCAGGGCGACAAAGATACGCAGTATTTT.

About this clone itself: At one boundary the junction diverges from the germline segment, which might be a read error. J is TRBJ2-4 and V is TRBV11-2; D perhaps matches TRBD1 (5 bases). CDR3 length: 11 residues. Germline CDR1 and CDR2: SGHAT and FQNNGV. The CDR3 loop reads CASSSADIRYF. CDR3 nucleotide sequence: TGTGCCAGCAGCTCCGCGGACATTCGGTACTTC.

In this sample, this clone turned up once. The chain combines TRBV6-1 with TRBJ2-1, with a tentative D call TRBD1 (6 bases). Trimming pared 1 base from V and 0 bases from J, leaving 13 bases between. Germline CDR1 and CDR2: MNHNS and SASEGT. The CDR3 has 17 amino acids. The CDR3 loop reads CASSEDRSRGSYNEQFF. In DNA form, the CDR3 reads TGTGCCAGCAGTGAAGACCGGTCCAGGGGCTCCTACAATGAGCAGTTCTTC.

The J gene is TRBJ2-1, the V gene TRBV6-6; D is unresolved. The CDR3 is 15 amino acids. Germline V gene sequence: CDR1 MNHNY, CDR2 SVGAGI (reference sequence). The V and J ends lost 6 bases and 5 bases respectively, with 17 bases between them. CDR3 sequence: CASRAQSFGNNEQFF. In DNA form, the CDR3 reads TGTGCCAGCAGAGCCCAAAGTTTTGGGAACAATGAGCAGTTCTTC.

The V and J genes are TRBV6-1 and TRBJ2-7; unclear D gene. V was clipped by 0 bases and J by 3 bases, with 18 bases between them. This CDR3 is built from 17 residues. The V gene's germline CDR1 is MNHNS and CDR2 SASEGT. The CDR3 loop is CASSEALDGQGVYEQYF. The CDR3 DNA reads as TGTGCCAGCAGTGAAGCGTTGGACGGGCAAGGAGTCTACGAGCAGTACTTC.

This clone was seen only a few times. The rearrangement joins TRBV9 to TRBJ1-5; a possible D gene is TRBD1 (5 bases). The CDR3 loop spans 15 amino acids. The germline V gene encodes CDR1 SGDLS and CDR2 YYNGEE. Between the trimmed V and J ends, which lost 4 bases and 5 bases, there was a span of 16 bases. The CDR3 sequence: CASSPTGGRYQPQHF. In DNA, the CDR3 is TGTGCCAGCAGCCCCACGGGGGGACGGTATCAGCCCCAGCATTTT.

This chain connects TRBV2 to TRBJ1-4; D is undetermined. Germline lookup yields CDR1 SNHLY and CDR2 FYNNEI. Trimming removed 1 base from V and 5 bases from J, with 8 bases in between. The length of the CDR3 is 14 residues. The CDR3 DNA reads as TGTGCCAGCAGTGAAGGGGCCCTAAATGAAAAACTGTTTTTT. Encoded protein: CASSEGALNEKLFF.

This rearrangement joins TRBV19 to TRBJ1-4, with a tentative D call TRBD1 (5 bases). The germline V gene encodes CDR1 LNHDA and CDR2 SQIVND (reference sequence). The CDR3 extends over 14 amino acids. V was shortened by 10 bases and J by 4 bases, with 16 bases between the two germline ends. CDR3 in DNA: TGTGCCACCTCCCAGGGCAGGAGTAATGAAAAACTGTTTTTT. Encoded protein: CATSQGRSNEKLFF.

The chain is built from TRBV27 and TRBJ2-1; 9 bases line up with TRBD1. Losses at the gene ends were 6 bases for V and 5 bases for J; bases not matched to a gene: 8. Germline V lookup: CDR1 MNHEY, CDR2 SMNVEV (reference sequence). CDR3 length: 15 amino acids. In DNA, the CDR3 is TGTGCCAGCAGATACGACAGGGGGAATAACAATGAGCAGTTCTTC. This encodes CASRYDRGNNNEQFF.

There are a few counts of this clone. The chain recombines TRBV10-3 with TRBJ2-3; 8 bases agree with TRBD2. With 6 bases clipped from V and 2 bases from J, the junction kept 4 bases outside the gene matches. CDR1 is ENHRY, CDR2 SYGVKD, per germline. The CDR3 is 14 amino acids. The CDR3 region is CAIRFSGDTDTQYF. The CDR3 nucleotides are TGTGCCATCAGGTTTAGCGGGGACACAGATACGCAGTATTTT.

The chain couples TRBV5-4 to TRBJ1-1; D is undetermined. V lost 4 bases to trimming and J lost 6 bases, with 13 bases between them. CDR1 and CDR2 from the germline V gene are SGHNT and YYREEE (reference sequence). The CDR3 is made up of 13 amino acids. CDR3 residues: CASSRTWEAEAFF. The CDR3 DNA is TGTGCCAGCAGCCGGACGTGGGAGGCTGAAGCTTTCTTT.

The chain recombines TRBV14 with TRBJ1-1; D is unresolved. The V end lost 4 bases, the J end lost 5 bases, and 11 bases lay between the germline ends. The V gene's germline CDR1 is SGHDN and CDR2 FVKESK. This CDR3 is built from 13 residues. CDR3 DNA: TGTGCCAGCAGCCCTCGACTCCAGACTGAAGCTTTCTTT. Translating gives CASSPRLQTEAFF.

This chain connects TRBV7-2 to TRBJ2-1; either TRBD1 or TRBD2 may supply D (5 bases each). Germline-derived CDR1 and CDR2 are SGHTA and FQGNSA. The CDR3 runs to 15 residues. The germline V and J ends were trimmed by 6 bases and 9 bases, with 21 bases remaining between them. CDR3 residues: CASSSGAMAGGEQFF. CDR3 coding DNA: TGTGCCAGCAGTTCCGGGGCCATGGCGGGCGGTGAGCAGTTCTTC.

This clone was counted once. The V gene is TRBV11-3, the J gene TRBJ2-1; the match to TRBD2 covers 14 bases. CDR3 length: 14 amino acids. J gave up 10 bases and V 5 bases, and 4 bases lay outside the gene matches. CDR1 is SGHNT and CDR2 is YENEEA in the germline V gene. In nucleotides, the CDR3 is TGTGCCAGCAGCGCACGGACTAGCGGGAGGGAGCAGTTCTTC. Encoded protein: CASSARTSGREQFF.

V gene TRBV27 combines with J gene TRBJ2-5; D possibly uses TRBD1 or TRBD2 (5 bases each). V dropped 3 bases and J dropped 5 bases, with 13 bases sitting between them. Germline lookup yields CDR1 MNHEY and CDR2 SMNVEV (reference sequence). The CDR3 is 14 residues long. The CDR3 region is CASSLWGSGETQYF. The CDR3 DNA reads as TGTGCCAGCAGTTTGTGGGGGAGCGGTGAGACCCAGTACTTC.

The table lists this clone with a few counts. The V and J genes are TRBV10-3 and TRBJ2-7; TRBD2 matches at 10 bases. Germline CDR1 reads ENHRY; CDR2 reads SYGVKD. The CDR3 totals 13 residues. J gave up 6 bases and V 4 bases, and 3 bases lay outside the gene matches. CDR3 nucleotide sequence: TGTGCCATCAGTGGGGGACTAGCGAGCGAGCAGTACTTC. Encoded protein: CAISGGLASEQYF.

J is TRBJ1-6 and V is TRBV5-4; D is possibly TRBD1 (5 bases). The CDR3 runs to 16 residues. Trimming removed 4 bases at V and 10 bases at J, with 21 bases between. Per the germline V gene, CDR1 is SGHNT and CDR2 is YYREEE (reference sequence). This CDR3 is CASSPTDGGARSPLHF. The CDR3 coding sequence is TGTGCCAGCAGCCCGACGGACGGTGGGGCGCGATCACCCCTCCACTTT.

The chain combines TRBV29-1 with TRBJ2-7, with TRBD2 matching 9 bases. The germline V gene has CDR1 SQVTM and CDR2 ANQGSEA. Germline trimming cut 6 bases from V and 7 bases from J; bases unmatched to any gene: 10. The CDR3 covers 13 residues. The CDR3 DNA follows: TGCAGCGTCCACCAGGGTAGCGGGGGTGAGCAGTACTTC. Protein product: CSVHQGSGGEQYF.

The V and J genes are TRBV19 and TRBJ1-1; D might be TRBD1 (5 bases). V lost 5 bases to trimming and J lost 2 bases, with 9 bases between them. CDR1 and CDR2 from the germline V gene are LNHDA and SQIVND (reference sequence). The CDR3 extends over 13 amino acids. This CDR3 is CASSSTANTEAFF. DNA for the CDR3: TGTGCCAGTAGTTCGACAGCAAACACTGAAGCTTTCTTT. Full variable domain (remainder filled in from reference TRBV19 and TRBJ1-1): DGGITQSPKYLFRKEGQNVTLSCEQNLNHDAMYWYRQDPGQGLRLIYYSQIVNDFQKGDIAEGYSVSREKKESFPLTVTSAQKNPTAFYLCASSSTANTEAFFGQGTRLTVV.

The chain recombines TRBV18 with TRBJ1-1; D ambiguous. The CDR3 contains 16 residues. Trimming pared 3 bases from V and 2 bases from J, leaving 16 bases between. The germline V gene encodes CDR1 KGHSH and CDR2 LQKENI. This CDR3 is CASSPQSPAGNTEAFF. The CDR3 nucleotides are TGTGCCAGCTCACCCCAGAGTCCGGCGGGAAACACTGAAGCTTTCTTT.

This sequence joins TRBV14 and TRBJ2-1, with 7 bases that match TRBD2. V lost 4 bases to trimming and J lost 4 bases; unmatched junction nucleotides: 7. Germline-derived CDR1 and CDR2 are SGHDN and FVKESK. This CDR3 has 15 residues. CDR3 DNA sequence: TGTGCCAGCAGCCCCATGGGGGACTATTACAATGAGCAGTTCTTC. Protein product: CASSPMGDYYNEQFF.

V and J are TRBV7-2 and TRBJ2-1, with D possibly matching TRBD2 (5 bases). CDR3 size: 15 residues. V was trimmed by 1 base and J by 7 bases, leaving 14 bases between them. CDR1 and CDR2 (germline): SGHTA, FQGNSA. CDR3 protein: CASSLVVLVVNEQFF. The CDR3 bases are TGTGCCAGCAGCTTAGTAGTACTAGTGGTTAATGAGCAGTTCTTC.